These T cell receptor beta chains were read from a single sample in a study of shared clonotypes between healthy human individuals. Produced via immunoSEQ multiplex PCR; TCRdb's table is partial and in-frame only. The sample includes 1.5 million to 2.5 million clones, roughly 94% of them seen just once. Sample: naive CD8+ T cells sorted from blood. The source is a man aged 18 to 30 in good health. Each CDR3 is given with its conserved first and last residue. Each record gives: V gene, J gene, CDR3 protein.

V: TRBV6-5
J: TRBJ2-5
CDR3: CASSYYFGGETQYF

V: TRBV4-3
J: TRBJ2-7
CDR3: CASSPDTFYEQYF

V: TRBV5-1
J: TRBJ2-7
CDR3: CASSIGQYYEQYF

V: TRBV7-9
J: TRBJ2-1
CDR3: CASSFRTEAYNEQFF

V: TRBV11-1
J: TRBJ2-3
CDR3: CASSLLGDTQYF

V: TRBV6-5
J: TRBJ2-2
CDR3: CASSYSTGEWTGELFF

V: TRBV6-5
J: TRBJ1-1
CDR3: CASSYSGGSNTEAFF

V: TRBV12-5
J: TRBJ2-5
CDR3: CASGSEETQYF

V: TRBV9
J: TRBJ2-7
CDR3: CASSVGQGAYEQYF

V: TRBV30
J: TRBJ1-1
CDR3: CAWSVLFNTEAFF

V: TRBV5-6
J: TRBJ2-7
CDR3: CASSLPSGYEQYF